This passage covers 16 T cell receptor beta chains from one sample sequenced in a study of CXCR3-negative and CXCR3-positive naive CD8 T cells (dated by TCRdb to the late 2010s). TCRdb shows the sequencer as NextSeq 550. The Human TCR Profiling Kit (MiLaboratory) was used to prepare UMI-labeled 5' RACE TRB cDNA libraries. TCRdb reprocessed the reads, so every CDR3 protein sequence counts as one entry and DNA is not shown. The sample's table covers some 56,000 distinct CDR3 sequences. Less than 25% of the sample goes to the ten largest clones. Specimen: memory CD8+ T cells from blood. The label giving this sample's cell subset or site can be read as: conventional CD8+ memory T cells (TMEM), sorted as controls. These TCRs come from a human donor in good health. Some clones in this sample may be carry-over from other donors' samples.

The chain carries TRBV10-3 and TRBJ2-7. The germline CDR1 and CDR2 sequences are ENHRY and SYGVKD. The CDR3 loop spans 14 amino acids. CDR3 amino acids: CATSELGSPYEQYF.

The chain is built from TRBV4-3 and TRBJ2-1; TCRdb's D gene call, TRBD1, goes unchecked for lack of DNA. Germline V CDR1 and CDR2: LGHNA, YSLEER. The CDR3 sequence is 16 residues long. CDR3: CASGGGGGSSYNEQFF.

This sequence joins TRBV20-1 and TRBJ2-3; without DNA, the TCRdb call of TRBD1 cannot be checked. The CDR3 spans 15 residues. Germline CDR1 is DFQATT and CDR2 is SNEGSKA (reference sequence). The CDR3 reads CSASGTGEESNTQYF.

The chain is built from TRBV30 and TRBJ1-3. Germline lookup yields CDR1 GTSNPN and CDR2 SVGIG (reference sequence). The CDR3 totals 14 residues. Here the CDR3 reads CAWSPVGSGNTIYF.

This chain uses TRBV25-1 with TRBJ2-5; TCRdb outputs TRBD1, but without DNA this stays unchecked. The CDR3 is made up of 14 amino acids. Germline loops: CDR1 MGHDK, CDR2 SYGVNS. CDR3 residues: CASSEWTVQETQYF.

The gene calls are TRBV2 and TRBJ2-3; the TCRdb call, TRBD1, lacks DNA for checking. CDR3 length: 15 residues. Germline values: CDR1 SNHLY, CDR2 FYNNEI. CDR3 loop: CASNKAEAGADTQYF.

J is TRBJ1-5 and V is TRBV4-2; TCRdb's assignment of TRBD1 cannot be checked, as there is no DNA. This CDR3 comprises 16 residues. The V gene's germline CDR1 is LGHNA and CDR2 YNFKEQ. The CDR3 spells CASSQEPGGPNQPQHF.

The rearrangement joins TRBV12-3 or TRBV12-4 to TRBJ1-2; TCRdb's assignment of TRBD1 cannot be checked, as there is no DNA. The CDR3 has 13 residues. The CDR3 sequence: CASSLGARLGYAF.

The V and J genes are TRBV28 and TRBJ2-5; the TRBD1 assignment by TCRdb is unverifiable without DNA. Per the germline V gene, CDR1 is MDHEN and CDR2 is SYDVKM. This CDR3 spans 16 amino acids. This CDR3 is CASSLIGTGGQETQYF.

The chain links TRBV7-6 to TRBJ2-7. This CDR3 is 16 amino acids long. Germline V gene data show CDR1 as SGHVS and CDR2 as FNYEAQ. The CDR3 sequence is CASSLGTIGQLYEQYF. Combining the CDR3 with reference TRBV7-6 and TRBJ2-7 gives the whole variable domain GAGVSQSPRYKVTKRGQDVALRCDPISGHVSLYWYRQALGQGPEFLTYFNYEAQQDKSGLPNDRFSAERPEGSISTLTIQRTEQRDSAMYRCASSLGTIGQLYEQYFGPGTRLTVT.

The gene calls are TRBV6-5 and TRBJ2-3; TCRdb gives TRBD1 as the D gene, but with no DNA this cannot be confirmed. Germline V gene lookup returns CDR1 MNHEY and CDR2 SVGAGI. The CDR3 length is 15 residues. CDR3 region: CASSRNQGATDTQYF.

The chain recombines TRBV5-1 with TRBJ2-7; without DNA, the TCRdb call of TRBD1 cannot be checked. Per germline, CDR1 SGHRS and CDR2 YFSETQ. The CDR3 consists of 14 residues. CDR3 loop: CASSLRTGSYEQYF.

This rearrangement joins TRBV29-1 to TRBJ2-1; the TRBD1 assignment by TCRdb is unverifiable without DNA. CDR1 is SQVTM and CDR2 is ANQGSEA in the germline V gene. The CDR3 extends over 15 amino acids. CDR3 region: CSVESTGGIVYEQFF.

The gene calls are TRBV6-8 and TRBJ2-2. The CDR3 totals 14 residues. Germline values: CDR1 MNHGY, CDR2 SAAAGT. The CDR3 sequence is CASSYSDGTGELFF.

The chain's CDR3 is CASSESKTGPYEQYF. This rearrangement joins TRBV10-1 to TRBJ2-7; checking the TCRdb D call of TRBD1 is not possible without DNA. This CDR3 region has 15 residues. CDR1 is WNHNN, CDR2 SYGVQD, per germline (reference sequence).

CDR3 residues: CSFRQSIPGELFF. V usage is TRBV29-1 and J usage is TRBJ2-2; TCRdb returns TRBD1, unconfirmable since there is no DNA. The germline V gene encodes CDR1 SQVTM and CDR2 ANQGSEA. This CDR3 has 13 amino acids.